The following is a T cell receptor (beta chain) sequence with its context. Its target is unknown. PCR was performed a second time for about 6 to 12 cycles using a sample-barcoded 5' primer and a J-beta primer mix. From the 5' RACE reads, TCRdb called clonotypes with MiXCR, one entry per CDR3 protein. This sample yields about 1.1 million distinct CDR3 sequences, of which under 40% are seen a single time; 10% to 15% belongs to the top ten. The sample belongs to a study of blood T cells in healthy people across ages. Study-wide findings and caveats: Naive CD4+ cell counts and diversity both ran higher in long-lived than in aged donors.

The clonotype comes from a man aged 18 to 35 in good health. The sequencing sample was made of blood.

In DNA, the CDR3 is TGTGCCAGCAGTTATGTGAAGACATCACCTGGCGAAAAACTGTTTTTT. Its protein is CASSYVKTSPGEKLFF. The chain links TRBV27 to TRBJ1-4; D remains unclear. Germline lookup yields CDR1 MNHEY and CDR2 SMNVEV (reference sequence). V was pared by 4 bases and J by 8 bases, with 20 bases between. CDR3 length: 16 amino acids.